The subject of this entry is one TCR beta chain. Antigen specificity is unknown. Into CD45RA+ naive and CD45RA-negative memory subsets, the CD4+ cells were split. The source of the sample is a study of shared clonotypes between healthy human individuals. General study points: The genetic and exposure-history diversity represented was limited by few donors.

V was shortened by 5 bases and J by 4 bases, with 15 bases between the two germline ends. CDR3 length: 15 residues. Germline lookup yields CDR1 KGHSH and CDR2 LQKENI. As handled by the study authors: Junction-only immunoSEQ sequences carried no quality scores, so filtering differed. The assay was immunoSEQ multiplex PCR, and TCRdb's table has in-frame clones only and misses some. V and J calls and clone size are given by that table; D and trimming were obtained from the DNA. The repertoire includes 2.5 million or so clones, approximately 92% of them detected once, and over 0.12% sits in the top ten. The sequenced material came from naive CD4+ T cells sorted from blood. Subset: CD45RA+ positively selected. The sequence was obtained from a man aged 18 to 30 in good health. V is TRBV18 and J is TRBJ2-4, with D tentatively TRBD2 (5 bases). CDR3 loop: CASSFEKTGKNIQYF. In DNA form, the CDR3 reads TGTGCCAGCTCATTTGAAAAGACGGGGAAAAACATTCAGTACTTC.